These 25 T cell receptor beta chains were all obtained from the same sample, sequenced in a study of glioma-infiltrating T cells. The iRepertoire nested amplicon-rescue multiplex PCR amplified TCR alpha and beta CDR3s from RNA. One entry per CDR3 protein results from TCRdb running MiXCR on the multiplex PCR reads. The sample contains over 120,000 distinct CDR3 sequences, about 39% of which appear only once. The sample taken for sequencing was glioma tissue, nonneoplastic brain tissue, or PBMCs (not recorded which). The source is a human donor with low-grade glioma or glioblastoma, undergoing nonglioma brain surgery, or in good health (not recorded which).

The chain employs TRBV20-1 and TRBJ2-1; TRBD2 aligns across 13 bases. Germline V lookup: CDR1 DFQATT, CDR2 SNEGSKA (reference sequence). There are 17 residues in the CDR3. After removal of 6 bases from V and 6 bases from J, the junction contained 14 bases not matched to a gene. The CDR3 DNA sequence: TGCAGTGCCCAGCCCCGCGGGGGACTAGCGGGGAGCAATGAGCAGTTCTTC. Its protein is CSAQPRGGLAGSNEQFF.

The V and J genes are TRBV5-6 and TRBJ2-7, with TRBD1 as a possible D gene (6 bases). Trimming removed 1 base at V and 9 bases at J, with 20 bases between. The germline V gene encodes CDR1 SGHDT and CDR2 YYEEEE. The CDR3 sequence is 15 residues long. CDR3 DNA sequence: TGTGCCAGCAGCTTGAGAGGTGGGGACACCCGCGGGCAGTACTTC. Translating gives CASSLRGGDTRGQYF.

The CDR3 spells CSDRTESNQPQHF. For the CDR3, the DNA is TGCAGTGATAGGACGGAAAGCAATCAGCCCCAGCATTTT. J is TRBJ1-5 and V is TRBV20-1, with unresolved D. Germline-derived CDR1 and CDR2 are DFQATT and SNEGSKA (reference sequence). V was shortened by 7 bases and J by 1 base, with 11 bases between the two germline ends. The CDR3 spans 13 residues.

The chain employs TRBV6-1 and TRBJ2-1; D might be TRBD2 (5 bases). The CDR3 loop spans 14 amino acids. The germline CDR1 and CDR2 sequences are MNHNS and SASEGT. V was cut by 5 bases and J by 6 bases, with 14 bases left in between. The CDR3 protein is CASSPARGSNEQFF. CDR3 DNA sequence: TGTGCCAGCAGTCCGGCTCGAGGGAGCAATGAGCAGTTCTTC.

V gene TRBV6-5 combines with J gene TRBJ1-5; 8 positions match TRBD1. This CDR3 region has 15 residues. CDR1 is MNHEY, CDR2 SVGAGI, per germline. V shed 6 bases, J shed 6 bases, and the junction held 10 bases outside the gene matches. CDR3 sequence reads: CASSPTGEGAQPQHF. The CDR3 nucleotides are TGTGCCAGCAGCCCGACAGGGGAGGGTGCTCAGCCCCAGCATTTT.

This rearrangement joins TRBV24-1 to TRBJ1-1; 8 bases line up with TRBD1. Germline V gene data show CDR1 as KGHDR and CDR2 as SFDVKD. V lost 2 bases to trimming and J lost 3 bases; unmatched junction nucleotides: 4. The CDR3 runs to 15 residues. The CDR3 sequence: CATSDSGTGDTEAFF. The CDR3, as DNA: TGTGCCACCAGTGATTCCGGGACAGGAGACACTGAAGCTTTCTTT.

V is TRBV20-1 and J is TRBJ2-1, with 9 bases lining up with TRBD2. This CDR3 region has 13 residues. The germline V gene encodes CDR1 DFQATT and CDR2 SNEGSKA (reference sequence). Trimming removed 4 bases from V and 4 bases from J; junction bases left unmatched: 2. This CDR3 is CSAIAGEYNEQFF. Here the CDR3 DNA reads TGCAGTGCTATAGCGGGAGAGTACAATGAGCAGTTCTTC.

The chain joins TRBV2 to TRBJ2-2; 9 nucleotides align to TRBD1. Germline V lookup: CDR1 SNHLY, CDR2 FYNNEI. V was clipped by 7 bases and J by 6 bases; unmatched bases: 6. The CDR3 contains 14 residues. In nucleotides, the CDR3 is TGTGCCAGCAAACGGACAGGGGAGTCCGGGGAGCTGTTTTTT. Protein: CASKRTGESGELFF.

This clonotype was counted only a few times. The chain recombines TRBV15 with TRBJ2-3; D remains unclear. The germline V gene has CDR1 LNHNV and CDR2 YYDKDF (reference sequence). The CDR3 totals 14 residues. Trimming took off 2 bases at V and 0 bases at J, with 6 bases between the two ends. Here the CDR3 reads CATSRKPSTDTQYF. The CDR3 DNA reads as TGTGCCACCAGCAGAAAACCCAGCACAGATACGCAGTATTTT.

The chain recombines TRBV7-9 with TRBJ1-6; D unresolved. Germline V gene sequence: CDR1 SEHNR, CDR2 FQNEAQ (reference sequence). The CDR3 extends over 13 amino acids. V was clipped by 4 bases and J by 8 bases, with 9 bases between them. For the CDR3, the DNA is TGTGCCAGCAGCTCCGACATATATTCACCCCTCCACTTT. Translated, it gives CASSSDIYSPLHF.

This rearrangement joins TRBV4-3 to TRBJ2-1; 11 nucleotides align to TRBD2. The CDR3 is made up of 18 amino acids. V lost 0 bases, J lost 8 bases, and 12 bases stayed unmatched. CDR1 and CDR2 (germline): LGHNA, YSLEER. CDR3 sequence (DNA): TGCGCCAGCAGCCAAGAGGTTAGCGGGGGGGCCTGGGGCCATGAGCAGTTCTTC. It yields the protein CASSQEVSGGAWGHEQFF.

This clonotype has more than one count but fewer than ten. This sequence joins TRBV4-2 and TRBJ2-5; 8 bases are a match to TRBD2. Trimming cost V 2 bases and J 0 bases; bases outside gene matches: 8. The germline CDR1 and CDR2 sequences are LGHNA and YNFKEQ. The CDR3 covers 17 residues. The CDR3 nucleotides are TGTGCCAGCAGCCAATTTCTTAGCGGGGCCGACCAAGAGACCCAGTACTTC. Translating it yields CASSQFLSGADQETQYF.

This clonotype was observed many times. The chain joins TRBV12-3 or TRBV12-4 to TRBJ1-1; TRBD1 matches at 9 bases. This CDR3 has 12 residues. J lost 6 bases, V lost 6 bases, and 2 bases had no gene match. CDR3 loop: CASSRDRAEAFF. The CDR3 nucleotides are TGTGCCAGCAGCCGGGACAGGGCTGAAGCTTTCTTT.

The chain links TRBV4-1 to TRBJ1-4; the match to TRBD1 covers 8 bases. This CDR3 has 14 residues. The V and J ends lost 5 bases and 7 bases, in that order; junction bases with no gene match: 6. Germline CDR1 MGHRA, CDR2 YSYEKL. The CDR3 loop is CASSDGQGGEKLFF. Written as DNA, the CDR3 is TGCGCCAGCAGCGATGGACAGGGAGGTGAAAAACTGTTTTTT.

V usage is TRBV30 and J usage is TRBJ2-1; no reliable D call. Trimming shortened V by 4 bases and J by 0 bases, and 7 bases separated the two germline ends. The germline gives CDR1 GTSNPN, CDR2 SVGIG (reference sequence). CDR3 size: 13 residues. The CDR3 loop is CAWIGPSYNEQFF. As DNA, the CDR3 is TGTGCCTGGATAGGGCCCTCCTACAATGAGCAGTTCTTC.

Points on this clonotype: A read error may account for a junction end that differs from germline. The chain joins TRBV19 to TRBJ1-1; D may be TRBD1 (5 bases). CDR1 and CDR2 from the germline V gene are LNHDA and SQIVND (reference sequence). CDR3 length equals 14 residues. The CDR3 sequence: CASSIRGVKTEAFF. CDR3 coding DNA: TGTGCCAGTAGTATTCGAGGGGTGAAGACTGAAGCTTTCTTT.

This clonotype occurred a few times. The chain has TRBV6-5 and TRBJ2-1, with 11 nucleotides matching TRBD2. This CDR3 is built from 15 residues. Trimming at V came to 2 bases and at J to 7 bases, leaving 4 bases not matched to a gene. The germline V gene has CDR1 MNHEY and CDR2 SVGAGI. The CDR3: CASSYLAGGYNEQFF. The CDR3 DNA follows: TGTGCCAGCAGTTACCTAGCGGGAGGTTATAATGAGCAGTTCTTC.

The chain couples TRBV19 to TRBJ2-7, with D possibly TRBD2 on 5 matching bases. The CDR3 runs 12 residues. Trimming stripped 5 bases from V and 6 bases from J, with 11 bases between. From germline, CDR1 is LNHDA and CDR2 SQIVND (reference sequence). The CDR3 coding sequence is TGTGCCAGTAGTCCAGGACTCGGCGAGCAGTACTTC. Translation gives CASSPGLGEQYF. Looking up the rest from reference TRBV19 and TRBJ2-7 gives the full variable domain: DGGITQSPKYLFRKEGQNVTLSCEQNLNHDAMYWYRQDPGQGLRLIYYSQIVNDFQKGDIAEGYSVSREKKESFPLTVTSAQKNPTAFYLCASSPGLGEQYFGPGTRLTVT.

The chain joins TRBV6-2 or TRBV6-3 to TRBJ2-7; D tentatively reads TRBD1 or TRBD2 (5 bases each). The CDR3 runs to 21 residues. The V end lost 1 base, the J end lost 6 bases, and 34 bases lay between the germline ends. Germline lookup yields CDR1 MNHEY and CDR2 SVGEGT. For the CDR3, the DNA is TGTGCCAGCAGTTACTGGCCTGCGCCGGGACGGATTGGGCGCGGACACACCGAGCAGTACTTC. This codes for CASSYWPAPGRIGRGHTEQYF.

V and J are TRBV20-1 and TRBJ1-2; 8 positions match TRBD1. Germline CDR1 and CDR2: DFQATT and SNEGSKA (reference sequence). The CDR3 loop spans 14 amino acids. V trimming: 3 bases; J trimming: 5 bases; junction bases outside the gene matches: 8. CDR3 in DNA: TGCAGTGCTAGCCCGGGACAGGCTCCTTATGGCTACACCTTC. Translating it yields CSASPGQAPYGYTF.

This clonotype occurred a few times. The chain uses TRBV7-2 and TRBJ1-1; D is unclear. V gave up 1 base and J gave up 1 base, with 4 bases separating them. This CDR3 is 13 amino acids long. From germline, CDR1 is SGHTA and CDR2 FQGNSA. The CDR3 DNA reads TGTGCCAGCAGCTTAGGCAAGAACACTGAAGCTTTCTTT. Protein sequence: CASSLGKNTEAFF.

This clonotype was picked up one time. The gene calls are TRBV6-1 and TRBJ1-6, with 7 bases that match TRBD1. The CDR3 covers 16 residues. J was trimmed by 7 bases and V by 4 bases; bases with no gene match: 10. Germline CDR1 and CDR2: MNHNS and SASEGT. The CDR3 region has the DNA TGTGCCAGCAGTGTGGACAGGCCTTGCTCCAATTCACCCCTCCACTTT. It encodes CASSVDRPCSNSPLHF.

This clonotype has more than one count but fewer than ten. The chain has TRBV15 and TRBJ1-5; TRBD1 agrees at 8 bases. The CDR3 runs to 13 residues. Germline V gene data show CDR1 as LNHNV and CDR2 as YYDKDF (reference sequence). The junction had 3 bases not matched to a gene; V was cut back by 6 bases and J by 5 bases. CDR3 coding DNA: TGTGCCACCAGTCAGACAGGGGATCAGCCCCAGCATTTT. Its translation is CATSQTGDQPQHF.

This clonotype was seen a handful of times. The chain joins TRBV11-2 to TRBJ2-5; 12 bases line up with TRBD2. The CDR3 loop spans 15 amino acids. Trimming cost V 5 bases and J 9 bases; bases outside gene matches: 10. Germline CDR1 reads SGHAT; CDR2 reads FQNNGV. CDR3 sequence (DNA): TGTGCCAGCAGCCCCGGACTAGCGGGGTTCGGGGCCCAGTACTTC. Protein product: CASSPGLAGFGAQYF.

The chain links TRBV20-1 to TRBJ2-7; 10 nucleotides align to TRBD2. From germline, CDR1 is DFQATT and CDR2 SNEGSKA (reference sequence). V shed 2 bases and J 4 bases; nucleotides not matched to a gene: 2. This CDR3 comprises 13 residues. The CDR3 DNA is TGCAGTGCTAGAAGCGGGAGGGATTACGAGCAGTACTTC. It encodes CSARSGRDYEQYF.